The source of this T cell receptor (beta chain) is a study of graft-versus-host responses after intestinal transplantation (dated by TCRdb to the early 2020s). Describing the broader study: The transplants that recipients received were multivisceral, liver-intestinal, or isolated intestinal. Instead of going to the commercial service, samples from a few later patients were sequenced in-house on an Illumina MiSeq and processed with MiXCR. Graft-versus-host and host-versus-graft alloreactive T cell clones were tracked in the graft, circulation and bone marrow after intestinal transplantation using bulk TCR-beta CDR3 sequencing. Of the roughly 25 intestinal transplant recipients enrolled in the cohort, one of whom was a retransplant, a few patients without pretransplant specimens were excluded. A peak of at least 4% donor T cells among recipient peripheral blood mononuclear cells was the definition used for donor T cell macrochimerism. Alloreactive clones were identified by sequencing pre-transplant mixed lymphocyte reaction products and comparing them with unstimulated pre-transplant donor and recipient T cells. All recipients received anti-thymocyte globulin induction followed by maintenance tacrolimus and steroids for about three years. General conclusions and limits of the study: GvH clones were detected in recipient bone marrow, and some appeared earlier in ileal mucosa or blood, consistent with an intestinal mucosal origin. Early after transplant, declines in HvG clones were associated with peak levels of circulating GvH clones. Patients with donor T cell macrochimerism had high GvH to HvG T cell clonal ratios in their allografts. The relatively low number and heterogeneity of intestinal transplant patients limited the conclusions.

The method behind the library was the immunoSEQ multiplex PCR assay. Adaptive Biotechnologies carried out high-throughput TCR-beta CDR3 sequencing of genomic DNA for most patients. The study's processing was this. Adaptive's ImmunoSEQ software supplied the TCR sequencing data for 15 to 20 patients, while MiXCR and VDJtools were used to process a few other patients. CDR3 nucleotide sequences shared by donor and recipient were removed because the origin of these sequences could not be assigned. To be classed as alloreactive, a clone needed at least 2-fold expansion over unstimulated cells and a minimum CFSE-low frequency of 0.002% (template counts) or 0.001% (read counts). Clones detected in sequenced pre-transplant spleen, lymph node, or MLR CFSE-low populations of the donor or recipient were defined as mappable. Cumulative frequency of alloreactive clones was calculated as a percentage of all sequences weighted by copy number. TCRdb provides this immuneACCESS table in a form limited to in-frame rearrangements. Some clones are lacking; in checked studies, under half of them reflect an unresolved V gene, and why the rest are absent is not known. V and J calls and clone size follow that table, whereas D and trimming were derived from the DNA. The table for this sample lists about 45,000 clones; over 75% of them were counted only once. Together, the top ten hold roughly 4.5% of the sample.

Blood samples were collected up to 4 times in the first month after transplant and then at least monthly when available. In the germline V gene, CDR1 corresponds to SGHRS and CDR2 to YFSETQ. There are 12 amino acids in the CDR3, from cysteine to phenylalanine inclusive. The only DNA kept is the CDR3, 36 bases in frame from the first base. Note on this clone: Its antigen is currently not known. At one boundary the junction diverges from the germline segment, which might be a read error.

The receptor's source is a human patient who received an intestinal transplant, so some T cells may come from the graft donor. The sequences come from PBMCs, collected 524 days after transplant. The rearranged chain carries TRBV5-1 and TRBJ1-1, with TRBD1 tentatively as D gene (5 bases match). The CDR3 amino acid sequence is: CASSLAGRGAFF. The DNA sequence is given as TGCGCCAGCAGTTTGGCGGGGAGGGGAGCTTTCTTT.